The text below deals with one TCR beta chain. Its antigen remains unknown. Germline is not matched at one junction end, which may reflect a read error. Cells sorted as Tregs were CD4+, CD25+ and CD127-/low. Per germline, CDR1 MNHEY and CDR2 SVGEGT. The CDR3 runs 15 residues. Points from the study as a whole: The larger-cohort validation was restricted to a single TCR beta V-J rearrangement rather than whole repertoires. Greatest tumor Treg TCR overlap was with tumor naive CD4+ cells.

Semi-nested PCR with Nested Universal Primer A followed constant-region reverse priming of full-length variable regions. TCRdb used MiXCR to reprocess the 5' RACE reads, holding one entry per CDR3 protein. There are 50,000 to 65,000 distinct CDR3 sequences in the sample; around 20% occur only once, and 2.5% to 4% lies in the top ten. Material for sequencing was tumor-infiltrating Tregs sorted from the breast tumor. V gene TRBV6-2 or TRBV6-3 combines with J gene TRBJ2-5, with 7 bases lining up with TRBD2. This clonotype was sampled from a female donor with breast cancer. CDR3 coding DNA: TGTGCCAGCAGTACGGACGGGGGGTACCAAGAGACCCGGTACTTC. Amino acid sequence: CASSTDGGYQETRYF.